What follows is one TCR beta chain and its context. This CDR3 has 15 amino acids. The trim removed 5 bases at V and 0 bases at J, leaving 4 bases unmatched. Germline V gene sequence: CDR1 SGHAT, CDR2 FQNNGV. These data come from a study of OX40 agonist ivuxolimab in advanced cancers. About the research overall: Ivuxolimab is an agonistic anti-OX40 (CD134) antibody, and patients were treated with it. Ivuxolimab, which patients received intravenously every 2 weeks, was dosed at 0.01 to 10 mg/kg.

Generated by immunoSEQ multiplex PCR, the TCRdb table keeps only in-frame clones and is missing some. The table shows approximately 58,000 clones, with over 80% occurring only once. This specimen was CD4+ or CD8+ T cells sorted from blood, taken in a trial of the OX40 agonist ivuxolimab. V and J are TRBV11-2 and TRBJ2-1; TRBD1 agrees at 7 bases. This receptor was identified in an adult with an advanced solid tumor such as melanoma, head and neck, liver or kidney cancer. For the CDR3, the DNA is TGTGCCAGCAGCGCATACAGGGGCTCCTACAATGAGCAGTTCTTC. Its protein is CASSAYRGSYNEQFF.